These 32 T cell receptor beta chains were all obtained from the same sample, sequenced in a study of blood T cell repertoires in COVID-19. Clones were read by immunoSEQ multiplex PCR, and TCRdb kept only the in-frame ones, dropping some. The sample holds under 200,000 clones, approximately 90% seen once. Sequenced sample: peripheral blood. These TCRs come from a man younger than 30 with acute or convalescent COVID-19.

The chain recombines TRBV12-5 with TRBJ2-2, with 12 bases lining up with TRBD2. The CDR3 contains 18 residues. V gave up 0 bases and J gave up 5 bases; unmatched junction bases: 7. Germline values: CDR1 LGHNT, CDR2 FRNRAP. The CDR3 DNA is TGTGCTAGTGGTTTGGTACGGCTAGCGGGGGGGTTAACCGGGGAGCTGTTTTTT. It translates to CASGLVRLAGGLTGELFF.

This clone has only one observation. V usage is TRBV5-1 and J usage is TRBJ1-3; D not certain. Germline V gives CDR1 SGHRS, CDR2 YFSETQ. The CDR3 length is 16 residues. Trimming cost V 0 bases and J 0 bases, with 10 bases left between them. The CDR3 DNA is TGCGCCAGCAGCTTGGATGGAGGCTCCTCTGGAAACACCATATATTTT. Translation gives CASSLDGGSSGNTIYF.

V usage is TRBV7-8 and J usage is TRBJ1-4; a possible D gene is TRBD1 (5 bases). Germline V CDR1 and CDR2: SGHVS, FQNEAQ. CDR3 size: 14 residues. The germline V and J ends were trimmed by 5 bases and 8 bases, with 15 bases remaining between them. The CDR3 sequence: CASSLIKGSEKLFF. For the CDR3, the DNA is TGTGCCAGCAGCCTTATAAAGGGGTCCGAAAAACTGTTTTTT. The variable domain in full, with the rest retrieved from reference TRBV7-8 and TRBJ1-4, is GAGVSQSPRYKVAKRGQDVALRCDPISGHVSLFWYQQALGQGPEFLTYFQNEAQLDKSGLPSDRFFAERPEGSVSTLKIQRTQQEDSAVYLCASSLIKGSEKLFFGSGTQLSVL.

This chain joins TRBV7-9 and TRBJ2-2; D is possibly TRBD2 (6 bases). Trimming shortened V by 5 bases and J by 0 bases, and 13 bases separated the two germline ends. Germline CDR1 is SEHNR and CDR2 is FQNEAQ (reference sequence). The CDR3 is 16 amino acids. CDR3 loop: CASSPRAGPNTGELFF. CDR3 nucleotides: TGTGCCAGCAGCCCAAGAGCGGGTCCGAACACCGGGGAGCTGTTTTTT.

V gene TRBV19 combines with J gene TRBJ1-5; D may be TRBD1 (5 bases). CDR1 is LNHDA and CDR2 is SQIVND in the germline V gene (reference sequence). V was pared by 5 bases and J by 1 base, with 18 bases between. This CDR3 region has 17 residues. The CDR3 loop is CASSAQTYRLSNQPQHF. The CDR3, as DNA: TGTGCCAGTAGTGCACAAACGTACAGGCTAAGCAATCAGCCCCAGCATTTT. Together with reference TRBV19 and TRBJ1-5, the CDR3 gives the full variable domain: DGGITQSPKYLFRKEGQNVTLSCEQNLNHDAMYWYRQDPGQGLRLIYYSQIVNDFQKGDIAEGYSVSREKKESFPLTVTSAQKNPTAFYLCASSAQTYRLSNQPQHFGDGTRLSIL.

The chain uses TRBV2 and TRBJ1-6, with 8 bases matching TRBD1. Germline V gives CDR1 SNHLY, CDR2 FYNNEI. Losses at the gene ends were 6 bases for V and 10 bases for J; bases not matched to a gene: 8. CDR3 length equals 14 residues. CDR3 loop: CASRKQGVDSPLHF. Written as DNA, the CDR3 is TGTGCCAGCAGGAAACAGGGGGTAGACTCACCCCTCCACTTT.

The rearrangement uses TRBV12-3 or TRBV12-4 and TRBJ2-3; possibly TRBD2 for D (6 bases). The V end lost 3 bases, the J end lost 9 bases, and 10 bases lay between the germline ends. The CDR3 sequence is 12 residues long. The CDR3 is CASSLEGGTQYF. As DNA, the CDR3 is TGTGCCAGCAGTTTGGAGGGCGGAACGCAGTATTTT.

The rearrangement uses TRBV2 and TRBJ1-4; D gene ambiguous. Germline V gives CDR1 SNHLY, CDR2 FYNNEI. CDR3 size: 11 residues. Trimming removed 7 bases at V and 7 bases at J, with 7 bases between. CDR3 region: CASTRSEKLFF. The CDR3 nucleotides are TGTGCCAGCACTCGGAGTGAAAAACTGTTTTTT.

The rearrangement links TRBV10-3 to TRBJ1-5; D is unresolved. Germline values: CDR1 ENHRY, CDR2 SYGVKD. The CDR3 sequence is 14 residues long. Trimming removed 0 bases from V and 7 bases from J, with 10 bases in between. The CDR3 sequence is CAISESVAVQPQHF. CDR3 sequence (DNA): TGTGCCATCAGTGAGTCAGTCGCAGTACAGCCCCAGCATTTT.

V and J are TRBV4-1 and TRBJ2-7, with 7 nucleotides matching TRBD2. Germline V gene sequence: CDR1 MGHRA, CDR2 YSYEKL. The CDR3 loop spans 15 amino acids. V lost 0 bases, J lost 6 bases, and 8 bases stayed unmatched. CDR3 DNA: TGCGCCAGCAGCCAAGATTCCGGGAGGAGGCGCGAGCAGTACTTC. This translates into CASSQDSGRRREQYF.

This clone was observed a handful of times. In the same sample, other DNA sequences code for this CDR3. CDR3 amino acids: CASSYSPSSGNTIYF. CDR3 sequence (DNA): TGTGCCAGCAGTTATTCTCCCTCCTCTGGAAACACCATATATTTT. This rearrangement joins TRBV6-5 to TRBJ1-3; D remains ambiguous. The CDR3 extends over 15 amino acids. The ends were cut back, 3 bases at V and 0 bases at J, with 9 bases in the middle. Germline V lookup: CDR1 MNHEY, CDR2 SVGAGI.

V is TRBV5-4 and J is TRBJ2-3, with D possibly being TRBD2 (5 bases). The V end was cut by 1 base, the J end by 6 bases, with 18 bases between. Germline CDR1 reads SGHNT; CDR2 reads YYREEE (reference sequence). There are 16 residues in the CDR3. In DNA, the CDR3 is TGTGCCAGCAGCTTGTGGGCGGGTTCGGTCTCGGATACGCAGTATTTT. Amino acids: CASSLWAGSVSDTQYF.

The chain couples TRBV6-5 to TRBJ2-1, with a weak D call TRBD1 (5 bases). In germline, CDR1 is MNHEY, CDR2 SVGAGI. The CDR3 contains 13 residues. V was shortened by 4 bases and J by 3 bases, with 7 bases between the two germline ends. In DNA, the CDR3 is TGTGCCAGCAGTTCTGACAGCTACAATGAGCAGTTCTTC. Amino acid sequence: CASSSDSYNEQFF.

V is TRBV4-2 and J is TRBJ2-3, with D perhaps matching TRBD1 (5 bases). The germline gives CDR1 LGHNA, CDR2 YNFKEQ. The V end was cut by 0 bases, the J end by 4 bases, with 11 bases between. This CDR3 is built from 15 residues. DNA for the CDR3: TGTGCCAGCAGCCAAGAAGGCAGGGTTGCAGATACGCAGTATTTT. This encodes CASSQEGRVADTQYF.

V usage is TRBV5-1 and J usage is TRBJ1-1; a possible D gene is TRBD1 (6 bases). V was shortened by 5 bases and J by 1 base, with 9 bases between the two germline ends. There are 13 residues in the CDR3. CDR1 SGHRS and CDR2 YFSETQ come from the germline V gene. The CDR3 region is CASRGTQNTEAFF. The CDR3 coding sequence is TGCGCCAGCAGAGGGACACAGAACACTGAAGCTTTCTTT.

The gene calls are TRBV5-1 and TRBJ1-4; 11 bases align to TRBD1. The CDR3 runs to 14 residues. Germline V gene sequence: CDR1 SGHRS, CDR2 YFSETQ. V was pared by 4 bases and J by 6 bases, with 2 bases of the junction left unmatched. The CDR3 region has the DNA TGCGCCAGCAGCCCGGGACAGGGGGATGAAAAACTGTTTTTT. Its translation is CASSPGQGDEKLFF. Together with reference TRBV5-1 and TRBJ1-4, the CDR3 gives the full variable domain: KAGVTQTPRYLIKTRGQQVTLSCSPISGHRSVSWYQQTPGQGLQFLFEYFSETQRNKGNFPGRFSGRQFSNSRSEMNVSTLELGDSALYLCASSPGQGDEKLFFGSGTQLSVL.

Written as DNA, the CDR3 is TGTGCCAGCAGCCATCCAAGGGGTTCGGGACAGATCTATGGCTACACCTTC. This codes for CASSHPRGSGQIYGYTF. The chain is built from TRBV4-2 and TRBJ1-2; 7 bases are shared with TRBD1. Germline lookup yields CDR1 LGHNA and CDR2 YNFKEQ. V lost 3 bases and J lost 4; bases outside the gene matches: 14. The CDR3 loop spans 17 amino acids.

This chain's CDR3 is CASTPGLAGEQYF. The CDR3 nucleotides are TGTGCCAGCACGCCGGGACTAGCTGGGGAGCAGTACTTC. The V and J genes are TRBV12-3 or TRBV12-4 and TRBJ2-7, with 9 bases that match TRBD2. Trimming cost V 7 bases and J 7 bases; bases outside gene matches: 8. This CDR3 has 13 amino acids.

The CDR3 coding sequence is TGTGCCAGCTCAGCCGACAGGAGCTCTGGAAACACCATATATTTT. Its translation: CASSADRSSGNTIYF. The genes are TRBV18 and TRBJ1-3, with D possibly TRBD1 on 6 matching bases. Trimming took 5 bases from V and 0 from J, leaving 11 bases between them. Germline CDR1 is KGHSH and CDR2 is LQKENI. CDR3 size: 15 residues. The variable domain in full, completed from reference TRBV18 and TRBJ1-3, reads NAGVMQNPRHLVRRRGQEARLRCSPMKGHSHVYWYRQLPEEGLKFMVYLQKENIIDESGMPKERFSAEFPKEGPSILRIQQVVRGDSAAYFCASSADRSSGNTIYFGEGSWLTVV.

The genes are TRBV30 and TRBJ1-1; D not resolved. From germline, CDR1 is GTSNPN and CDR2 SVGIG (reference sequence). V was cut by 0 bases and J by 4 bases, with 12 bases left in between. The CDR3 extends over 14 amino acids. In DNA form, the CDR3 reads TGTGCCTGGAGTGTACTAGGGCCGAGCACTGAAGCTTTCTTT. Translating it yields CAWSVLGPSTEAFF.

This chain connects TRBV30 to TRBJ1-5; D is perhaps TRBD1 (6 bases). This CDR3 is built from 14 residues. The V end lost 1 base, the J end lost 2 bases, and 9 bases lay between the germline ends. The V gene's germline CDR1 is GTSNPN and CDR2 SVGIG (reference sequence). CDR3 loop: CAWSAAGGNQPQHF. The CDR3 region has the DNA TGTGCCTGGAGTGCGGCAGGGGGCAATCAGCCCCAGCATTTT.

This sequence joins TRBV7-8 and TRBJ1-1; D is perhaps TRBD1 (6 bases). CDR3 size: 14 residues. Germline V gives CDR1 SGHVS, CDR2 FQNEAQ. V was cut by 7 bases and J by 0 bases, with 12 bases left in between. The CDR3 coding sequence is TGTGCCAGCACCCAAGGGGGTTTGAACACTGAAGCTTTCTTT. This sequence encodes CASTQGGLNTEAFF.

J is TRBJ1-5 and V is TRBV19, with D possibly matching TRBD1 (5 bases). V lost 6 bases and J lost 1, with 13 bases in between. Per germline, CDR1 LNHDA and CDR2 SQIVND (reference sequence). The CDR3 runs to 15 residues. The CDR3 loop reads CASSKTASSNQPQHF. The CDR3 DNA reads TGTGCCAGTAGCAAGACAGCCTCGAGCAATCAGCCCCAGCATTTT.

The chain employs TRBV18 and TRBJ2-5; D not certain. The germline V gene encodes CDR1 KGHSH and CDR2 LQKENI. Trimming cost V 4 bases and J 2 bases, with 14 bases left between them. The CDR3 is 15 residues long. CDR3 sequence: CASSLTLAQQETQYF. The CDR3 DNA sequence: TGTGCCAGCTCACTTACCTTAGCCCAACAAGAGACCCAGTACTTC.

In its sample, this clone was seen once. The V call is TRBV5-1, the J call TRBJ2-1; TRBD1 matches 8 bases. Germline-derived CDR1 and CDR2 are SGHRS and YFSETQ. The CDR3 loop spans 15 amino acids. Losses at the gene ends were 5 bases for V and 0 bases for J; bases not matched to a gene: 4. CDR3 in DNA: TGCGCCAGCAGGACAGGGGTGGGCTCCTACAATGAGCAGTTCTTC. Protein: CASRTGVGSYNEQFF.

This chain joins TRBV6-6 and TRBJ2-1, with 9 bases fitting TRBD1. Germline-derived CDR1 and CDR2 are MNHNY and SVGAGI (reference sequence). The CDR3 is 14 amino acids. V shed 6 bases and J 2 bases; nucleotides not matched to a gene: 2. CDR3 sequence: CASRTGGAYNEQFF. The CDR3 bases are TGTGCCAGCAGAACAGGGGGCGCCTACAATGAGCAGTTCTTC.

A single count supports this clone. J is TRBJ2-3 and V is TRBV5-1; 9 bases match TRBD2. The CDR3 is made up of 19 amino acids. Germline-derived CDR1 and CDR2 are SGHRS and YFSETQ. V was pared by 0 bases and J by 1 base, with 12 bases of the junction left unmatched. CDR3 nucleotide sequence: TGCGCCAGCAGCTTGGCCTTCTATGCGGGGGGGCGGCGCACAGATACGCAGTATTTT. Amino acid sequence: CASSLAFYAGGRRTDTQYF. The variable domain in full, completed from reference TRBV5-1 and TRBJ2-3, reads KAGVTQTPRYLIKTRGQQVTLSCSPISGHRSVSWYQQTPGQGLQFLFEYFSETQRNKGNFPGRFSGRQFSNSRSEMNVSTLELGDSALYLCASSLAFYAGGRRTDTQYFGPGTRLTVL.

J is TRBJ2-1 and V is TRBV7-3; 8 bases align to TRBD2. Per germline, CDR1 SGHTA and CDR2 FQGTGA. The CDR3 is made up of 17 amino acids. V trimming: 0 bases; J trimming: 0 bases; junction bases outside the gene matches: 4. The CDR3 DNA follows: TGTGCCAGCAGCTTAACCGGCGGGGGGCTCTCCTACAATGAGCAGTTCTTC. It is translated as CASSLTGGGLSYNEQFF.

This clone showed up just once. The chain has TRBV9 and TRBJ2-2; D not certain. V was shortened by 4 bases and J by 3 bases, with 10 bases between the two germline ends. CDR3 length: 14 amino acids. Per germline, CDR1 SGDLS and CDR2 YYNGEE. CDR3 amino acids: CASSPRLDTGELFF. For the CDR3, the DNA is TGTGCCAGCAGCCCCCGACTGGACACCGGGGAGCTGTTTTTT.

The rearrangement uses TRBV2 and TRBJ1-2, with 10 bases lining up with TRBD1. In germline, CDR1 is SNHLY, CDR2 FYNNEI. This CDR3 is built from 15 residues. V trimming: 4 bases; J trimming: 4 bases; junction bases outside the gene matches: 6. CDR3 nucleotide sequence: TGTGCCAGCAGTGGGGGACAGGGGACGAGCTATGGCTACACCTTC. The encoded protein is CASSGGQGTSYGYTF.

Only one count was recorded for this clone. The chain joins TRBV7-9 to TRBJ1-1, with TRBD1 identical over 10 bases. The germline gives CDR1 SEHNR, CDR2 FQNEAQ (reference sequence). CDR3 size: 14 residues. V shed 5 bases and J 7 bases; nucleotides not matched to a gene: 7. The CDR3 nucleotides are TGTGCCAGCAGCGCGGGACAGGGGCTTGGTGAAGCTTTCTTT. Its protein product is CASSAGQGLGEAFF.

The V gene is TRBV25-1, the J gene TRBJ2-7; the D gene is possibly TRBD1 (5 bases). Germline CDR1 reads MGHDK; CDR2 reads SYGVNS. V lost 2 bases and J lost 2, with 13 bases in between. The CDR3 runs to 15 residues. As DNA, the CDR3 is TGTGCCAGCAGTGAAGATGGGCAGGGTGCCTACGAGCAGTACTTC. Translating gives CASSEDGQGAYEQYF.